Sequencing of this T cell receptor beta chain was carried out in a study of CD8 T cells in ankylosing spondylitis (TCRdb year 2017). With respect to the entire study: T cell receptor beta repertoires were profiled in healthy donors and ankylosing spondylitis patients so that disease-linked TCR variants could be found. Peripheral blood samples were taken, and synovial fluid was additionally collected from ankylosing spondylitis patients. In total, the full study cohort was made up of roughly 100 healthy donors and roughly 27 ankylosing spondylitis patients.

The CDR3 covers 17 residues, taking in both the cysteine and the phenylalanine. Only CDR3 DNA is held: 51 bases, read in frame from base 1. The germline V gene (reference sequence) supplies CDR1 LNHNV and CDR2 YYDKDF. V lost 5 bases and J lost 3 bases, and the count of bases not matched to a germline gene is 15. The listed sequencing device is Illumina HiSeq 2500. TCR beta libraries were prepared by quantitative 5'-RACE with molecular barcodes. The study's processing was this. To identify disease-linked TCR variants, a new computational method was used, one built on a probabilistic model of VDJ rearrangement. The raw public reads went through TCRdb reprocessing: fastp at Q25, MiXCR clone calling, in-frame beta chains kept. Entries that share a CDR3 protein sequence are merged under the most common genes and DNA. TCRdb, not the authors, supplied the V and J calls. The table for this sample lists under 250,000 distinct CDR3 sequences; 7.5% to 9.5% of them were counted only once. 4% to 5% of the sample is taken by the ten largest.

On this clonotype: Its antigen is unknown. Base qualities are not recorded, but no much larger clone differs from it by a single base.

Results and caveats for the whole study, not just this receptor: Blood from ankylosing spondylitis patients appeared to be characterized by a TCR beta motif made up of several highly homologous amino acid variants. The disease-linked clones were reported as significantly enriched in matched synovial fluid samples from ankylosing spondylitis patients. The disease-linked clones showed a CD8+ phenotype and occurred at relatively low frequencies in peripheral blood. Some TCR beta motif variants had previously been reported in synovial fluid and blood of reactive arthritis patients, which suggested common disease-initiation mechanisms.

This sequence uses TRBV15 and TRBJ2-7, and 8 bases in between align with TRBD2. The sequence was obtained from a female donor with ankylosing spondylitis or in good health (not recorded which). Sequenced material: blood, either unsorted or a sorted T cell fraction (not recorded which). The CDR3 has the sequence CATSPTATSGLNYEQYF. The sequenced DNA is TGTGCCACCAGCCCTACGGCTACTAGCGGACTTAACTACGAGCAGTACTTC.